One and the same sample provided the 12 T cell receptor beta chains below, sequenced in a study of blood T cell repertoires in COVID-19. Method: immunoSEQ multiplex PCR; TCRdb's copy keeps in-frame clones and lacks some. The sample shows about 34,000 clones, roughly 80% of them seen only once. The sequenced sample consisted of peripheral blood. The origin of the receptors is an older man with active or convalescent COVID-19.

The V and J genes are TRBV6-5 and TRBJ2-3; 13 bases match TRBD2. The CDR3 contains 13 residues. Germline V gene data show CDR1 as MNHEY and CDR2 as SVGAGI. V lost 7 bases to trimming and J lost 10 bases; unmatched junction nucleotides: 5. CDR3 region: CASKRTSGSSQYF. For the CDR3, the DNA is TGTGCCAGCAAAAGGACTAGCGGGAGTTCGCAGTATTTT.

There are a few counts of this clone. The V call is TRBV21-1, the J call TRBJ1-2; the table's D call TRBD1 went unverified against the DNA. TRBV21-1 is tagged as a pseudogene. CDR3 size: 16 residues. The CDR3 reads CASSKFPHRDEYGYTF. The CDR3 region has the DNA TGTGCCAGCAGCAAATTTCCCCACAGGGACGAGTATGGCTACACCTTC.

The chain employs TRBV29-1 and TRBJ2-1; D may be TRBD2 (6 bases). This CDR3 comprises 14 residues. V dropped 6 bases and J dropped 8 bases, with 20 bases sitting between them. Germline values: CDR1 SQVTM, CDR2 ANQGSEA. The CDR3 DNA follows: TGCAGCGTCCAAGGAGGGTCCCAAGCCGATGAGCAGTTCTTC. Translation: CSVQGGSQADEQFF.

The CDR3 DNA sequence: TGCGCCAGCAGCTGGGGGACTAGCGGGAGGCGAAGGGGAGAGACCCAGTACTTC. The encoded protein is CASSWGTSGRRRGETQYF. The chain joins TRBV5-1 to TRBJ2-5; TRBD2 aligns across 15 bases. V lost 3 bases, J lost 4 bases, and 10 bases stayed unmatched. There are 18 residues in the CDR3. Looked up from germline, CDR1 is SGHRS and CDR2 is YFSETQ.

The CDR3 nucleotides read TGTGCCAGCAGGGGTACTAGCGGGGTCTACAATGAGCAGTTCTTC. Translation: CASRGTSGVYNEQFF. V gene TRBV7-9 combines with J gene TRBJ2-1; 10 positions agree with TRBD2. Germline V CDR1 and CDR2: SEHNR, FQNEAQ (reference sequence). V dropped 6 bases and J dropped 3; count of bases not matched to a gene: 5. The CDR3 is 15 amino acids.

The chain combines TRBV19 with TRBJ1-1, with 9 bases identical to TRBD1. This CDR3 has 15 amino acids. The trim removed 6 bases at V and 1 base at J, leaving 6 bases unmatched. Germline-derived CDR1 and CDR2 are LNHDA and SQIVND (reference sequence). The CDR3 sequence is CASRVPGQGNTEAFF. In nucleotides, the CDR3 is TGTGCCAGTAGGGTGCCGGGACAGGGGAACACTGAAGCTTTCTTT.

The CDR3 bases are TGTGCCAGCAGTTTATTGGGCAGAACTGAAGCTTTCTTT. Amino acids: CASSLLGRTEAFF. The chain is built from TRBV27 and TRBJ1-1; no reliable D call. The CDR3 consists of 13 residues. Germline V gene data show CDR1 as MNHEY and CDR2 as SMNVEV (reference sequence). Trimming took 1 base from V and 5 from J, leaving 8 bases between them.

This chain links TRBV19 with TRBJ1-5, with 10 nucleotides matching TRBD1. The V gene end was trimmed by 1 base and the J gene end by 2 bases; junction bases not matched to a gene: 2. CDR1 and CDR2 (germline): LNHDA, SQIVND (reference sequence). CDR3 length equals 16 residues. The CDR3 region is CASSIGGTGGNQPQHF. The CDR3 DNA reads TGTGCCAGTAGTATAGGAGGGACAGGGGGCAATCAGCCCCAGCATTTT.

There are a few counts of this clone. This sequence joins TRBV5-1 and TRBJ2-1, with 8 bases lining up with TRBD2. The CDR3 has 15 amino acids. The germline V gene encodes CDR1 SGHRS and CDR2 YFSETQ. With 3 bases clipped from V and 8 bases from J, the junction kept 10 bases outside the gene matches. The CDR3 sequence: CASSSGTRTWDEQFF. The CDR3, as DNA: TGCGCCAGCAGCTCCGGGACTAGAACTTGGGATGAGCAGTTCTTC.

This chain joins TRBV5-1 and TRBJ2-1; tentative D call: TRBD2 (5 bases). The CDR3 is 16 residues long. Germline-derived CDR1 and CDR2 are SGHRS and YFSETQ. The V end lost 1 base, the J end lost 4 bases, and 15 bases lay between the germline ends. The CDR3 sequence: CASSLSGARMYNEQFF. CDR3 bases: TGCGCCAGCAGCTTGAGCGGCGCTAGAATGTACAATGAGCAGTTCTTC.

This chain uses TRBV5-6 with TRBJ1-6; D remains ambiguous. V lost 0 bases to trimming and J lost 13 bases, with 23 bases between them. In germline, CDR1 is SGHDT, CDR2 YYEEEE. The CDR3 is made up of 17 amino acids. CDR3 sequence: CASSLVGIPFRIHPLHF. The CDR3 region has the DNA TGTGCCAGCAGCTTGGTCGGGATTCCCTTCCGAATTCACCCCCTCCACTTT.

V and J are TRBV29-1 and TRBJ1-5, with 7 bases fitting TRBD1. The ends lost 5 bases at V and 6 bases at J; junction bases unmatched: 7. CDR1 is SQVTM, CDR2 ANQGSEA, per germline. This CDR3 has 13 amino acids. CDR3 amino acids: CSVTTGVGQPQHF. The CDR3 nucleotides are TGCAGCGTTACCACAGGGGTGGGTCAGCCCCAGCATTTT.